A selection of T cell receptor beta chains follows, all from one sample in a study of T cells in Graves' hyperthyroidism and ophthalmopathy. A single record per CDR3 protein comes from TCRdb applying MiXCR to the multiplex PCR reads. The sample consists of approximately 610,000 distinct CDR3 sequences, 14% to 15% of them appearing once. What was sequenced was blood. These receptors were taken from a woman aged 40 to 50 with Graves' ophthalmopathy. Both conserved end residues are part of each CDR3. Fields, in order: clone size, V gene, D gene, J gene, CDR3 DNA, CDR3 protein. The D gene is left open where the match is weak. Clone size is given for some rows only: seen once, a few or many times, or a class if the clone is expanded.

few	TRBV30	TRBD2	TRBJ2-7	TGTGCCTGGAGTACAGGACTAGCAGGGGAGCAGTACTTC	CAWSTGLAGEQYF
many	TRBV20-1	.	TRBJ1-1	TGCAGTGCGCCTCAACCGGGGCGGCAGCCGAACACTGAAGCTTTCTTT	CSAPQPGRQPNTEAFF
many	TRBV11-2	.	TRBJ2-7	TGTGCCAGCAGCTTCCAGGGCAGGGACTACGAGCAGTACTTC	CASSFQGRDYEQYF
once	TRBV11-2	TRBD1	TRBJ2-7	TGTGCCAGCAGCTTAGGACAGGGGGACGTCCACGAGCAGTACTTC	CASSLGQGDVHEQYF
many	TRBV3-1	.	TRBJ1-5	TGTGCCAGCAGCCAAGGTGGACGGAAGCCCCAGCATTTT	CASSQGGRKPQHF
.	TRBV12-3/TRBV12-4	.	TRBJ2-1	TGTGCCAGCAGTTTCGTCGGGGAAAATGAGCAGTTCTTC	CASSFVGENEQFF
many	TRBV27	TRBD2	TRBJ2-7	TGTGCCAGCAGTTTACAACTAGCGGGAGGTTACGAGCAGTACTTC	CASSLQLAGGYEQYF
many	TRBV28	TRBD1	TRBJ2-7	TGTGCCAGCAGTTTATACGGGACAGGTGGGTTCGACGAGCAGTACTTC	CASSLYGTGGFDEQYF
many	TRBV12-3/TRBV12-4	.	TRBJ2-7	TGTGCCAGCAGTGCGGGGAGGCGGGAGCAGTACTTC	CASSAGRREQYF
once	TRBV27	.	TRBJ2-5	TGTGCCAGCAGTTTATTTGGGAGAGGGACCCAGTACTTC	CASSLFGRGTQYF
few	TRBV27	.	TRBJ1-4	TGTGCCAGCAGTCGAAACCACCTAGAAAAACTGTTTTTT	CASSRNHLEKLFF
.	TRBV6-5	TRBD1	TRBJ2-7	TGTGCCAGCAGTTACTCCATGGGGACAGGGGGTGAGCAGTACTTC	CASSYSMGTGGEQYF
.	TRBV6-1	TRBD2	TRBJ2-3	TGTGCCAGCAGTGAAGCGGGCGGGGGAAGCACAGATACGCAGTATTTT	CASSEAGGGSTDTQYF
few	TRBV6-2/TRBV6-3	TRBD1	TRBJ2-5	TGTGCCAGCAGTTACGGGGACAGGGGAGAGACCCAGTACTTC	CASSYGDRGETQYF
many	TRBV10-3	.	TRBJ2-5	TGTGCCATCAGTGAGTCGCGACCAGGGTTGGGGGAGACCCAGTACTTC	CAISESRPGLGETQYF
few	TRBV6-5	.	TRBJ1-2	TGTGCCAGCAGTCAGGGAGGGGGTCGGGGCTACACCTTC	CASSQGGGRGYTF
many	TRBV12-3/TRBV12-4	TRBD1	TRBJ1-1	TGTGCCAGCACTGACAGGGGAGGGTACACTGAAGCTTTCTTT	CASTDRGGYTEAFF
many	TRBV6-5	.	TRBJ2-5	TGTGCCAGCAGTTATTGGGGGGCGACGCAAGAGACCCAGTACTTC	CASSYWGATQETQYF
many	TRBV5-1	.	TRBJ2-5	TGCGCCAGCAGCTTTGTTGGAAGTGCCCCAGGGACCCAGTACTTC	CASSFVGSAPGTQYF
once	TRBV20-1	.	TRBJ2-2	TGCAGTGGGCTGGCAGGGCCATGGTCCGGGGAGCTGTTTTTT	CSGLAGPWSGELFF
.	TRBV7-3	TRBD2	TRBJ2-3	TGTGCCAGCAGCTTAGGCCTAGCGGGAGTCGGGGATACGCAGTATTTT	CASSLGLAGVGDTQYF
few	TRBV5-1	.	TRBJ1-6	TGCGCCAGCAGGTCTGACTATAATTCACCCCTCCACTTT	CASRSDYNSPLHF
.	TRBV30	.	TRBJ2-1	TGTGCCTGGAGTGTCTCCTTTACCTTC	CAWSVSFTF
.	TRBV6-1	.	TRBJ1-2	TGTGCCAGCAGTGAAGAGGGTTCATGGTATGGCTACACCTTC	CASSEEGSWYGYTF
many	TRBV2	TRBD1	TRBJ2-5	TGTGCCAGCAGAGTTCGGACAGGGGGGGAAGAGACCCAGTACTTC	CASRVRTGGEETQYF
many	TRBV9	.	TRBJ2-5	TGTGCCAGCAGCGTGAGTCAGTGGTGGGAGACCCAGTACTTC	CASSVSQWWETQYF
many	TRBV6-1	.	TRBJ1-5	TGTGCCAGCAGACCTGACAGGAACAATCAGCCCCAGCATTTT	CASRPDRNNQPQHF
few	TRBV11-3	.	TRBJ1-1	TGTGCCAGCAGCCACCCTCCAGGGATGTACACTGAAGCTTTCTTT	CASSHPPGMYTEAFF
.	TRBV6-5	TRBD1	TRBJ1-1	TGTGCCAGCAGTTACGGGACAGGGGCGCAAGCTTTCTTT	CASSYGTGAQAFF
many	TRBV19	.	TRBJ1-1	TGTGCCAGTATGACGGGGATACATTGGAACACTGAAGCTTTCTTT	CASMTGIHWNTEAFF
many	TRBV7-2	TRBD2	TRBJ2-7	TGTGCCAGCAGCTCCACTAGCGGAAACCTTTACGAGCAGTACTTC	CASSSTSGNLYEQYF
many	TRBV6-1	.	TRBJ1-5	TGTGCCAGCAGTCAAGCACCAAGCAATCAGCCCCAGCATTTT	CASSQAPSNQPQHF
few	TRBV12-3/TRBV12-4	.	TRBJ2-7	TGTGCCAGCAGTTTAGGCCCAGGGGGGACCTACGAGCAGTACTTC	CASSLGPGGTYEQYF
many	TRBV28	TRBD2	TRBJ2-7	TGTGCCAGCAGTTCCACCCCGGTCAGCGGGATATGGGCCTACGAGCAGTACTTC	CASSSTPVSGIWAYEQYF
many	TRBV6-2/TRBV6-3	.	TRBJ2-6	TGTGCCAGCAGTAACTTGCGGAGGGCGGAAGCTGGGGCCAACGTCCTGACTTTC	CASSNLRRAEAGANVLTF
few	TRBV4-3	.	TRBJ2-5	TGCGCCAGCAGCCAGTTTACGTCGAGGGCTGGCGAGACCCAGTACTTC	CASSQFTSRAGETQYF
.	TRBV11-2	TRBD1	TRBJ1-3	TGTGCCAGCAGCTTAGAGGAGGGGGCGATTGGAAACACCATATATTTT	CASSLEEGAIGNTIYF
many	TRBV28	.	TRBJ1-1	TGTGCCAGCAGCGTCGGGGACCGGCGGATTGGAGCTTTCTTT	CASSVGDRRIGAFF
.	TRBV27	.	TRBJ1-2	TGTGCCAGCAGTTTTAACGCCGGGGATGGCTACACCTTC	CASSFNAGDGYTF
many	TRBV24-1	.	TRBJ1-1	TGTGCCACCAGGGGAGGGGAGGAGAGCACTGAAGCTTTCTTT	CATRGGEESTEAFF
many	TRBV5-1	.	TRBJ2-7	TGCGCCAGCAGCTTGGGCAGCACCTACGAGCAGTACTTC	CASSLGSTYEQYF
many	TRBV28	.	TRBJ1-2	TGTGCCAGCAGTTTCCAGGGCCCCCCTTACGGCTACACCTTC	CASSFQGPPYGYTF
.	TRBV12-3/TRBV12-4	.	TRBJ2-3	TGTGCCAGCAGTTTAAGTGATCTGGCAGATACGCAGTATTTT	CASSLSDLADTQYF
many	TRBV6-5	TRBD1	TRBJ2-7	TGTGCCAGCAGTTCCCGGACAGGGTGGAACGAGCAGTACTTC	CASSSRTGWNEQYF